The clone carrying this T cell receptor beta chain occurred many times. CDR1 MNHNS and CDR2 SASEGT come from the germline V gene. The V segment lost 5 bases and the J segment 0 bases; nucleotides outside the gene matches: 4. There are 15 residues in the CDR3. In TCRdb, the 5' RACE reads were re-called with MiXCR into one record per CDR3 protein. The table has under 650,000 distinct CDR3 sequences, roughly 18% seen once. The data derive from a study of T-cell memory formation after mild COVID-19. The rearrangement links TRBV6-1 to TRBJ2-3; 8 bases agree with TRBD2. Input material: PBMCs or a T cell subset sorted from them (not recorded which). This sequence originates from an adult woman who had mild COVID-19 (a few samples of this study predate the infection). Cell type and time point are not known. CDR3 sequence reads: CASSSRGGSTDTQYF. The CDR3 nucleotides read TGTGCCAGCAGTTCACGCGGGGGGAGCACAGATACGCAGTATTTT.